This T cell receptor (beta chain) was retrieved from a study of prognosis after radiotherapy for stage I lung cancer. Study-wide context: The study enrolled patients with stage I non-small cell lung cancer between 2018 and early 2019.

In its sample, this clonotype was seen many times. Its specificity is not known. It was by two-round multiplex PCR that TCR beta CDR3 was amplified from genomic DNA. Primers targeting each individual TRBV and TRBJ gene were applied in first-round PCR. TCRdb re-called the multiplex PCR reads with MiXCR, one entry per CDR3 protein. The sample has about 15,000 distinct CDR3 sequences, about 47% seen once; the top ten hold around 40%. Germline V gene sequence: CDR1 DFQATT, CDR2 SNEGSKA (reference sequence). The CDR3 consists of 13 residues. V was clipped by 6 bases and J by 2 bases, with 14 bases between them. Study-level results: Unique TCR clone counts dropped after stereotactic body radiation therapy, from a median of 10,088 to 6,861.

This sequence originates from a donor at least 50 years old with non-small cell lung cancer. The sequencing here drew on PBMCs, taken before or after stereotactic body radiation therapy (not recorded which). V is TRBV20-1 and J is TRBJ2-7; maybe TRBD2 (6 bases). The CDR3 DNA reads as TGCAGTGCCCAGTTGGAGGGGACCTACGAGCAGTACTTC. It specifies CSAQLEGTYEQYF.